Listed below are T cell receptor beta chains from one sample, sequenced in a study of regulatory T cells in long-lasting Graves disease. From the multiplex PCR reads, TCRdb called clonotypes with MiXCR, one entry per CDR3 protein. Among some 250,000 distinct CDR3 sequences, approximately 20% were seen once, and the ten largest hold approximately 14%. This sample was also put to use in a study of T cells in Graves' hyperthyroidism and ophthalmopathy.

Sequenced material: peripheral blood mononuclear cells (PBMCs), taken at new diagnosis, from a patient treated with antithyroid drugs. Every receptor here comes from a woman aged 25 to 39 with Graves disease. CDR3s include the opening cysteine and the closing phenylalanine or tryptophan. Fields, in order: CDR3 protein, CDR3 DNA, clone size, V gene, D gene, J gene. The D gene is left open where the match is weak. The listing skips clone size in some rows; elsewhere it reads once, few, many or a size class.

CDR3 protein: CSARDPATEQYF
CDR3 DNA: TGCAGTGCTAGAGATCCCGCTACCGAGCAGTACTTC
clone size: many
V gene: TRBV20-1
D gene: NA
J gene: TRBJ2-7

CDR3 protein: CASSQSWHGYTF
CDR3 DNA: TGTGCCAGCTCACAGTCGTGGCATGGCTACACCTTC
clone size: NA
V gene: TRBV18
D gene: NA
J gene: TRBJ1-2

CDR3 protein: CASSYFTKATATNEKLFF
CDR3 DNA: TGTGCCAGCAGTTACTTTACTAAGGCTACTGCAACTAATGAAAAACTGTTTTTT
clone size: few
V gene: TRBV6-5
D gene: NA
J gene: TRBJ1-4

CDR3 protein: CSASEGRNTEAFF
CDR3 DNA: TGCAGTGCTTCCGAAGGTCGAAACACTGAAGCTTTCTTT
clone size: many
V gene: TRBV20-1
D gene: NA
J gene: TRBJ1-1

CDR3 protein: CASSLLRDGYEQYF
CDR3 DNA: TGTGCCAGCAGCTTACTCCGGGACGGCTACGAGCAGTACTTC
clone size: many
V gene: TRBV11-2
D gene: NA
J gene: TRBJ2-7

CDR3 protein: CAWSGRDISQLF
CDR3 DNA: TGTGCCTGGAGTGGGCGGGACATATCGCAGCTATTT
clone size: NA
V gene: TRBV30
D gene: NA
J gene: TRBJ1-1

CDR3 protein: CASSLARGPGRGDSYNEQYF
CDR3 DNA: TGTGCCAGCAGCTTAGCTAGGGGTCCAGGGAGGGGCGATAGCTACAATGAGCAGTACTTC
clone size: few
V gene: TRBV7-9
D gene: TRBD2
J gene: TRBJ2-7

CDR3 protein: CSAQGGGSYNEQFF
CDR3 DNA: TGCAGTGCCCAGGGCGGGGGGTCCTACAATGAGCAGTTCTTC
clone size: many
V gene: TRBV20-1
D gene: TRBD2
J gene: TRBJ2-1

CDR3 protein: CASSQQGRGEQYF
CDR3 DNA: TGCGCCAGCAGCCAACAGGGACGTGGCGAGCAGTACTTC
clone size: many
V gene: TRBV10-2
D gene: NA
J gene: TRBJ2-7

CDR3 protein: CASSSGRDTQYF
CDR3 DNA: TGTGCCAGCTCCTCCGGGAGAGATACGCAGTATTTT
clone size: many
V gene: TRBV5-6
D gene: NA
J gene: TRBJ2-3

CDR3 protein: CASSVEGISNQPQHF
CDR3 DNA: TGTGCCAGCAGCGTAGAGGGTATTAGCAATCAGCCCCAGCATTTT
clone size: many
V gene: TRBV2
D gene: NA
J gene: TRBJ1-5

CDR3 protein: CASSFGQGWEQYF
CDR3 DNA: TGTGCCAGCAGCTTCGGACAGGGGTGGGAGCAGTACTTC
clone size: many
V gene: TRBV7-8
D gene: TRBD1
J gene: TRBJ2-7

CDR3 protein: CASSSGTETFSPLHF
CDR3 DNA: TGTGCCAGCAGCTCTGGGACGGAAACATTTTCACCCCTCCACTTT
clone size: few
V gene: TRBV5-8
D gene: NA
J gene: TRBJ1-6

CDR3 protein: CASSVELLDTQYF
CDR3 DNA: TGTGCCAGCAGCGTGGAGCTGCTAGATACGCAGTATTTT
clone size: many
V gene: TRBV9
D gene: NA
J gene: TRBJ2-3

CDR3 protein: CASRPGTGGSEAFF
CDR3 DNA: TGTGCCAGCAGACCCGGGACAGGGGGCTCTGAAGCTTTCTTT
clone size: many
V gene: TRBV6-1
D gene: TRBD1
J gene: TRBJ1-1

CDR3 protein: CSARDPQGRDQPQHF
CDR3 DNA: TGCAGTGCTAGAGACCCACAGGGGAGGGATCAGCCCCAGCATTTT
clone size: many
V gene: TRBV20-1
D gene: TRBD1
J gene: TRBJ1-5

CDR3 protein: CASSQAGGETGELFF
CDR3 DNA: TGTGCCAGCAGCCAAGCGGGGGGTGAGACCGGGGAGCTGTTTTTT
clone size: NA
V gene: TRBV3-1
D gene: TRBD2
J gene: TRBJ2-2

CDR3 protein: CASSRGAGYEQYF
CDR3 DNA: TGTGCCAGCAGTAGGGGGGCTGGCTACGAGCAGTACTTC
clone size: NA
V gene: TRBV28
D gene: NA
J gene: TRBJ2-7

CDR3 protein: CASSGTGGAYEQFF
CDR3 DNA: TGCGCCAGCAGCGGGACGGGGGGGGCCTATGAGCAGTTCTTC
clone size: once
V gene: TRBV5-1
D gene: TRBD2
J gene: TRBJ2-1

CDR3 protein: CASSFTLYGYTF
CDR3 DNA: TGTGCCAGCAGTTTTACCCTCTATGGCTACACCTTC
clone size: NA
V gene: TRBV28
D gene: NA
J gene: TRBJ1-2

CDR3 protein: CAIAERAGEQYF
CDR3 DNA: TGTGCCATCGCCGAGCGGGCAGGCGAGCAGTACTTC
clone size: many
V gene: TRBV12-3/TRBV12-4
D gene: NA
J gene: TRBJ2-7

CDR3 protein: CASRTGTGGYYGHTF
CDR3 DNA: TGTGCCAGCAGGACAGGGACAGGGGGCTACTATGGCCACACCTTC
clone size: NA
V gene: TRBV6-1
D gene: TRBD1
J gene: TRBJ1-2

CDR3 protein: CASSLAFGAGNEKLFF
CDR3 DNA: TGTGCCAGCAGCTTAGCTTTCGGGGCTGGTAATGAAAAACTGTTTTTT
clone size: NA
V gene: TRBV11-2
D gene: NA
J gene: TRBJ1-4

CDR3 protein: CASSRIGVNTEAFF
CDR3 DNA: TGCGCCAGCAGCCGAATCGGGGTGAACACTGAAGCTTTCTTT
clone size: NA
V gene: TRBV4-1
D gene: NA
J gene: TRBJ1-1

CDR3 protein: CASRPRQGAFTDTQYF
CDR3 DNA: TGTGCCAGCAGACCCCGACAGGGGGCCTTCACAGATACGCAGTATTTT
clone size: NA
V gene: TRBV12-3/TRBV12-4
D gene: TRBD1
J gene: TRBJ2-3

CDR3 protein: CSARPLAGGGTYTQYF
CDR3 DNA: TGCAGTGCTAGACCACTAGCGGGGGGGGGCACATATACGCAGTATTTT
clone size: many
V gene: TRBV20-1
D gene: TRBD2
J gene: TRBJ2-3

CDR3 protein: CASILTGRVGGYTF
CDR3 DNA: TGTGCCAGCATCCTGACAGGGAGAGTTGGTGGCTACACCTTC
clone size: many
V gene: TRBV6-1
D gene: TRBD1
J gene: TRBJ1-2

CDR3 protein: CASSQGTGGREKLFF
CDR3 DNA: TGTGCCAGCAGCCAAGGCACAGGGGGTCGTGAAAAACTGTTTTTT
clone size: many
V gene: TRBV3-1
D gene: TRBD1
J gene: TRBJ1-4

CDR3 protein: CASSIPGSRGLNYGYTF
CDR3 DNA: TGTGCCAGTAGTATACCGGGAAGCAGGGGGTTAAACTATGGCTACACCTTC
clone size: NA
V gene: TRBV19
D gene: TRBD1
J gene: TRBJ1-2

CDR3 protein: CASKNTGFTEAFF
CDR3 DNA: TGTGCCAGCAAAAATACAGGGTTCACTGAAGCTTTCTTT
clone size: NA
V gene: TRBV2
D gene: NA
J gene: TRBJ1-1

CDR3 protein: CASSSLAALSIETQYF
CDR3 DNA: TGTGCCAGCAGTTCCCTGGCCGCATTAAGCATAGAGACCCAGTACTTC
clone size: many
V gene: TRBV12-3/TRBV12-4
D gene: NA
J gene: TRBJ2-5

CDR3 protein: CASSLGLPYEQYF
CDR3 DNA: TGTGCCAGCAGTTTAGGGTTGCCCTACGAGCAGTACTTC
clone size: many
V gene: TRBV12-3/TRBV12-4
D gene: NA
J gene: TRBJ2-7

CDR3 protein: CSVEDRTLGYGYTF
CDR3 DNA: TGCAGCGTCGAAGACAGGACCTTAGGCTATGGCTACACCTTC
clone size: many
V gene: TRBV29-1
D gene: NA
J gene: TRBJ1-2

CDR3 protein: CASSQSTGKDGYTF
CDR3 DNA: TGTGCCAGCAGCCAATCAACAGGGAAAGATGGCTACACCTTC
clone size: many
V gene: TRBV7-2
D gene: NA
J gene: TRBJ1-2

CDR3 protein: CASSSRVDRNYGYTF
CDR3 DNA: TGTGCCAGCAGCTCCCGGGTGGACAGGAACTATGGCTACACCTTC
clone size: NA
V gene: TRBV5-4
D gene: TRBD1
J gene: TRBJ1-2

CDR3 protein: CASSLEGVATNEKLFF
CDR3 DNA: TGTGCCAGCAGCTTAGAAGGGGTGGCAACTAATGAAAAACTGTTTTTT
clone size: few
V gene: TRBV7-9
D gene: NA
J gene: TRBJ1-4

CDR3 protein: CASSDSAVNRHYGYTF
CDR3 DNA: TGTGCCAGCAGTGATTCGGCAGTTAACAGGCACTATGGCTACACCTTC
clone size: many
V gene: TRBV2
D gene: NA
J gene: TRBJ1-2

CDR3 protein: CASSVIERTVTYSNQPQHF
CDR3 DNA: TGTGCCAGCAGCGTAATAGAGAGGACGGTGACGTATAGCAATCAGCCCCAGCATTTT
clone size: many
V gene: TRBV9
D gene: NA
J gene: TRBJ1-5

CDR3 protein: CASSQPQGRPTVGRGYTF
CDR3 DNA: TGTGCCAGCAGTCAACCGCAGGGACGGCCGACGGTCGGTCGAGGCTACACCTTC
clone size: many
V gene: TRBV28
D gene: NA
J gene: TRBJ1-2

CDR3 protein: CASSYGFGSVTYNEQFF
CDR3 DNA: TGTGCCAGCAGTTACGGATTCGGCAGTGTTACCTACAATGAGCAGTTCTTC
clone size: many
V gene: TRBV6-5
D gene: NA
J gene: TRBJ2-1

CDR3 protein: CASSLSDKEQFF
CDR3 DNA: TGTGCCAGCAGTTTATCCGATAAAGAGCAGTTCTTC
clone size: many
V gene: TRBV6-2/TRBV6-3
D gene: NA
J gene: TRBJ2-1

CDR3 protein: CASSSGPRSSQPQHF
CDR3 DNA: TGTGCCAGCAGTTCAGGCCCACGATCGAGTCAGCCCCAGCATTTT
clone size: many
V gene: TRBV6-9
D gene: NA
J gene: TRBJ1-5

CDR3 protein: CASSSQWQGLYEQYF
CDR3 DNA: TGTGCCAGCAGTTCCCAGTGGCAGGGCCTCTACGAGCAGTACTTC
clone size: NA
V gene: TRBV6-2/TRBV6-3
D gene: NA
J gene: TRBJ2-7

CDR3 protein: CASRTHRDRSSYEQYF
CDR3 DNA: TGTGCCAGCAGAACCCACCGGGACCGAAGCTCCTACGAGCAGTACTTC
clone size: NA
V gene: TRBV2
D gene: NA
J gene: TRBJ2-7

CDR3 protein: CSAGPLGPGREQYF
CDR3 DNA: TGCAGTGCTGGCCCGCTAGGGCCGGGGAGGGAGCAGTACTTC
clone size: many
V gene: TRBV20-1
D gene: NA
J gene: TRBJ2-7

CDR3 protein: CASSRDSPATNEKLFF
CDR3 DNA: TGCGCCAGCAGCCGGGACAGCCCAGCAACTAATGAAAAACTGTTTTTT
clone size: many
V gene: TRBV5-1
D gene: TRBD1
J gene: TRBJ1-4

CDR3 protein: CASSSLPGQHPYPYEQYF
CDR3 DNA: TGTGCCAGCAGCTCACTACCGGGACAGCATCCATACCCCTACGAGCAGTACTTC
clone size: few
V gene: TRBV3-1
D gene: TRBD1
J gene: TRBJ2-7

CDR3 protein: CASRTDRAAYPSTDTQYF
CDR3 DNA: TGTGCCAGCAGAACGGACAGGGCCGCCTATCCTAGCACAGATACGCAGTATTTT
clone size: NA
V gene: TRBV28
D gene: TRBD1
J gene: TRBJ2-3

CDR3 protein: CATSRGPNTEAFF
CDR3 DNA: TGTGCCACCAGCAGGGGACCTAACACTGAAGCTTTCTTT
clone size: NA
V gene: TRBV15
D gene: NA
J gene: TRBJ1-1

CDR3 protein: CASSYSEGAYGYTF
CDR3 DNA: TGTGCCAGCAGTTACTCGGAGGGGGCCTATGGCTACACCTTC
clone size: few
V gene: TRBV6-2/TRBV6-3
D gene: TRBD1
J gene: TRBJ1-2

CDR3 protein: CASSLAGNTEAFF
CDR3 DNA: TGTGCCAGCAGCTTAGCGGGGAACACTGAAGCTTTCTTT
clone size: many
V gene: TRBV11-3
D gene: NA
J gene: TRBJ1-1

CDR3 protein: CASSKGHGDTQYF
CDR3 DNA: TGTGCCAGTAGTAAGGGGCATGGAGATACGCAGTATTTT
clone size: NA
V gene: TRBV19
D gene: NA
J gene: TRBJ2-3

CDR3 protein: CASSQDSGYSSYEQYF
CDR3 DNA: TGTGCCAGCAGCCAAGATTCGGGCTACTCCTCCTACGAGCAGTACTTC
clone size: many
V gene: TRBV4-2
D gene: NA
J gene: TRBJ2-7

CDR3 protein: CASSQGGDSRYGYTF
CDR3 DNA: TGTGCCAGCAGCCAAGGCGGGGACAGCCGGTATGGCTACACCTTC
clone size: many
V gene: TRBV3-1
D gene: TRBD1
J gene: TRBJ1-2

CDR3 protein: CASSLLFLAGDLSRSSTDTQYF
CDR3 DNA: TGTGCCAGCAGTTTACTGTTTCTAGCGGGGGACCTGAGCAGATCTAGCACAGATACGCAGTATTTT
clone size: NA
V gene: TRBV27
D gene: TRBD2
J gene: TRBJ2-3

CDR3 protein: CASSFTGLDQPQHF
CDR3 DNA: TGTGCCAGTAGTTTTACAGGGTTGGATCAGCCCCAGCATTTT
clone size: few
V gene: TRBV19
D gene: NA
J gene: TRBJ1-5

CDR3 protein: CASSLAGTGTYGYTF
CDR3 DNA: TGTGCCAGCAGCTTAGCAGGGACAGGGACCTATGGCTACACCTTC
clone size: many
V gene: TRBV7-9
D gene: TRBD1
J gene: TRBJ1-2

CDR3 protein: CASSHRGWNTGELFF
CDR3 DNA: TGTGCCAGCAGTCACAGGGGTTGGAACACCGGGGAGCTGTTTTTT
clone size: few
V gene: TRBV6-1
D gene: TRBD1
J gene: TRBJ2-2

CDR3 protein: CSARSPSGTKDNEQFF
CDR3 DNA: TGCAGTGCTAGGTCCCCGAGTGGGACTAAAGACAATGAGCAGTTCTTC
clone size: many
V gene: TRBV20-1
D gene: TRBD2
J gene: TRBJ2-1

CDR3 protein: CSSRGTRGNYGYTF
CDR3 DNA: TGTTCGAGTAGGGGAACAAGGGGTAACTATGGCTACACCTTC
clone size: few
V gene: TRBV19
D gene: NA
J gene: TRBJ1-2